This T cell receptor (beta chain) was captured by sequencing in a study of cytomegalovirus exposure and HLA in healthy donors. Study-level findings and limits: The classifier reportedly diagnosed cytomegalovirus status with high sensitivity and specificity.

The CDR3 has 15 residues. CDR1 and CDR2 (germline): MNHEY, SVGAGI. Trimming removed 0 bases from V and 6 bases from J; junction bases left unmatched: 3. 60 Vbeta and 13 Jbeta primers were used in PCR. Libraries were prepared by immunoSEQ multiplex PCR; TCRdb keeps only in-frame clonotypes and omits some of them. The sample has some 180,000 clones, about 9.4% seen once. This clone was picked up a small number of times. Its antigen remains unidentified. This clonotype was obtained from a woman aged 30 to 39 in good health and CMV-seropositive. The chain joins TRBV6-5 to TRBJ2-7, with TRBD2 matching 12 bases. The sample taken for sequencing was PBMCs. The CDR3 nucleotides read TGTGCCAGCAGTTACTCGACTAGCGGGAGTGGCGAGCAGTACTTC. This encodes CASSYSTSGSGEQYF.